This entry lists 24 T cell receptor beta chains sequenced from one sample in a study of blood T cell repertoires in COVID-19 (dated by TCRdb to about 2020). The library was made by the immunoSEQ multiplex PCR assay. As stored in TCRdb, this immuneACCESS dataset retains in-frame rearrangements with V and J assigned. A fraction of the clones does not appear; measured against another copy, unresolved V genes explain less than half of the discrepancy, and the remainder lacks a known reason. The sample table contains approximately 15,000 clones; only one count was recorded for over 70% of them. The top ten constitute about 26% of the sample. Input material: peripheral blood. The receptors derive from a woman in her seventies with active COVID-19.

The rearrangement uses TRBV5-1 and TRBJ2-5; D not resolved. Trimming shortened V by 2 bases and J by 5 bases, and 13 bases separated the two germline ends. The germline V gene encodes CDR1 SGHRS and CDR2 YFSETQ. This CDR3 is 14 amino acids long. The CDR3 spells CASSFWQAGETQYF. The CDR3 DNA sequence: TGCGCCAGCAGCTTTTGGCAGGCTGGGGAGACCCAGTACTTC.

The V call is TRBV5-1, the J call TRBJ2-7; 7 bases are a match to TRBD1. V was pared by 4 bases and J by 6 bases, with 10 bases of the junction left unmatched. The germline V gene encodes CDR1 SGHRS and CDR2 YFSETQ. This CDR3 is 14 amino acids long. This CDR3 reads CASSPDRAQGEQYF. The CDR3 bases are TGCGCCAGCAGCCCAGACAGGGCTCAGGGCGAGCAGTACTTC.

V is TRBV19 and J is TRBJ2-5; 8 bases align to TRBD1. CDR3 length: 15 amino acids. J gave up 5 bases and V 5 bases, and 10 bases lay outside the gene matches. Germline assignment: CDR1 LNHDA and CDR2 SQIVND (reference sequence). CDR3 residues: CASSVWAGGLETQYF. For the CDR3, the DNA is TGTGCCAGTAGTGTTTGGGCAGGGGGCTTGGAGACCCAGTACTTC.

The J gene is TRBJ2-2, the V gene TRBV13; 12 nucleotides line up with TRBD2. V dropped 5 bases and J dropped 9; count of bases not matched to a gene: 7. CDR3 length: 15 residues. CDR1 and CDR2 from the germline V gene are PRHDT and FYEKMQ (reference sequence). Written as DNA, the CDR3 is TGTGCCAGCAGCACACTAGCGGGAGGTGAGCGGGAGCTGTTTTTT. Protein: CASSTLAGGERELFF.

V usage is TRBV2 and J usage is TRBJ2-5; 15 bases align to TRBD2. Per the germline V gene, CDR1 is SNHLY and CDR2 is FYNNEI. J was trimmed by 5 bases and V by 6 bases; bases with no gene match: 4. CDR3 length: 15 residues. CDR3 amino acids: CASREGTSGGETQYF. The CDR3 DNA reads as TGTGCCAGCAGAGAGGGGACTAGCGGGGGGGAGACCCAGTACTTC.

The gene calls are TRBV5-6 and TRBJ2-7; TRBD2 agrees at 8 bases. The length of the CDR3 is 15 residues. Germline loops: CDR1 SGHDT, CDR2 YYEEEE. V gave up 4 bases and J gave up 6 bases; unmatched junction bases: 12. The CDR3 protein is CASSPSGGGRVEQYF. The CDR3 DNA reads TGTGCCAGCAGCCCCTCGGGAGGGGGGCGCGTCGAGCAGTACTTC.

This chain connects TRBV6-5 to TRBJ1-4; 11 positions agree with TRBD1. The CDR3 sequence is 15 residues long. Unmatched junction bases numbered 4, after V lost 2 bases and J lost 8 bases. Germline assignment: CDR1 MNHEY and CDR2 SVGAGI. CDR3 region: CASSYGGQGGEKLFF. The CDR3 DNA is TGTGCCAGCAGTTACGGGGGACAGGGGGGAGAAAAACTGTTTTTT.

The chain couples TRBV6-2 or TRBV6-3 to TRBJ2-3, with D maybe TRBD1 (6 bases). The V end was cut by 4 bases, the J end by 4 bases, with 15 bases between. This CDR3 is 15 amino acids long. Germline V gives CDR1 MNHEY, CDR2 SVGEGT. This CDR3 reads CASSLGAAWADTQYF. The CDR3 DNA reads as TGTGCCAGCAGTTTGGGGGCCGCATGGGCAGATACGCAGTATTTT.

The chain links TRBV28 to TRBJ1-6; D not resolved. The germline V gene has CDR1 MDHEN and CDR2 SYDVKM. The CDR3 contains 14 residues. Trimming stripped 3 bases from V and 5 bases from J, with 8 bases between. The CDR3 reads CASSLLQNNSPLHF. The CDR3 DNA reads as TGTGCCAGCAGTTTGTTACAGAATAATTCACCCCTCCACTTT.

V and J are TRBV19 and TRBJ1-6; 7 bases match TRBD1. With V trimmed by 4 bases and J by 9 bases, 12 bases remained unmatched. Germline CDR1 LNHDA, CDR2 SQIVND (reference sequence). This CDR3 has 16 amino acids. CDR3 DNA: TGTGCCAGTAGTACCGCCCCAGAGGGGGCTGGTTCACCCCTCCACTTT. Its translation is CASSTAPEGAGSPLHF.

This clone was seen a single time. The V call is TRBV5-1, the J call TRBJ2-1, with 14 bases fitting TRBD2. The ends lost 0 bases at V and 5 bases at J; junction bases unmatched: 4. CDR3 length: 17 residues. Germline V gene lookup returns CDR1 SGHRS and CDR2 YFSETQ. Written as DNA, the CDR3 is TGCGCCAGCAGCTTGGGACTAGCGGGAGGGCCCGACAATGAGCAGTTCTTC. Translated, it gives CASSLGLAGGPDNEQFF.

The chain is built from TRBV7-2 and TRBJ2-3, with 10 bases identical to TRBD2. After removal of 4 bases from V and 7 bases from J, the junction contained 11 bases not matched to a gene. This CDR3 contains 16 residues. Per the germline V gene, CDR1 is SGHTA and CDR2 is FQGNSA. CDR3 region: CASSSGGSGRTNTQYF. CDR3 DNA sequence: TGTGCCAGCAGCTCCGGGGGTAGCGGGAGGACAAATACGCAGTATTTT.

This rearrangement joins TRBV5-6 to TRBJ2-2; D ambiguous. V lost 1 base, J lost 0 bases, and 7 bases lay in between. Looked up from germline, CDR1 is SGHDT and CDR2 is YYEEEE. The CDR3 spans 15 residues. This CDR3 is CASSLLAANTGELFF. As DNA, the CDR3 is TGTGCCAGCAGCTTGTTGGCGGCGAACACCGGGGAGCTGTTTTTT.

The chain recombines TRBV7-8 with TRBJ1-6; a possible D gene is TRBD1 (6 bases). CDR1 is SGHVS, CDR2 FQNEAQ, per germline. The CDR3 is 15 residues long. V was pared by 5 bases and J by 7 bases, with 15 bases between. The CDR3 DNA reads as TGTGCCAGCAGCGGGGACGGACAGAGAAATTCACCCCTCCACTTT. Protein sequence: CASSGDGQRNSPLHF.

The chain uses TRBV10-2 and TRBJ2-3; 7 positions agree with TRBD2. CDR3 length: 14 residues. V lost 6 bases, J lost 0 bases, and 3 bases stayed unmatched. Germline values: CDR1 WSHSY, CDR2 SAAADI. Here the CDR3 DNA reads TGCGCCAGCAGACCAGCGGGAAGCACAGATACGCAGTATTTT. Protein: CASRPAGSTDTQYF.

The chain has TRBV28 and TRBJ2-6; maybe TRBD1 (6 bases). The CDR3 consists of 18 residues. V lost 1 base and J 3 bases, leaving 16 bases between the germline ends. CDR1 is MDHEN and CDR2 is SYDVKM in the germline V gene. The CDR3: CASSLSLLDSYGANVLTF. The DNA of the CDR3 is TGTGCCAGCAGTTTATCGCTCCTGGACAGCTATGGGGCCAACGTCCTGACTTTC.

To note about this clone: An end of the junction differs from the germline gene, which may be a read error. The same CDR3 arises from other DNA sequences in this sample as well. The V gene is TRBV7-2, the J gene TRBJ2-1; the D gene is possibly TRBD2 (6 bases). The CDR3 has 12 residues. From germline, CDR1 is SGHTA and CDR2 FQGNSA. CDR3 amino acids: CASSLTSLEQFF. The CDR3 nucleotides read TGCGCCAGCAGCTTAACTAGCCTCGAGCAGTTCTTC.

This chain links TRBV7-2 with TRBJ2-2; D possibly corresponds to TRBD2 (5 bases). Germline values: CDR1 SGHTA, CDR2 FQGNSA. Trimming pared 3 bases from V and 4 bases from J, leaving 12 bases between. The CDR3 totals 15 residues. CDR3 sequence: CASSFRAGFTGELFF. CDR3 nucleotide sequence: TGTGCCAGCAGCTTCCGGGCGGGCTTCACCGGGGAGCTGTTTTTT.

The chain recombines TRBV19 with TRBJ1-5, with D perhaps TRBD1 (5 bases). The germline V gene has CDR1 LNHDA and CDR2 SQIVND (reference sequence). The length of the CDR3 is 15 residues. With 5 bases removed from V and 3 bases from J, the gap between germline ends came to 14 bases. Here the CDR3 DNA reads TGTGCCAGTAGTTTTCCGGGGGGACTCAATCAGCCCCAGCATTTT. Translation: CASSFPGGLNQPQHF.

This clone was recorded only once. The gene calls are TRBV24-1 and TRBJ2-3; maybe TRBD2 (5 bases). The CDR3 totals 15 residues. Germline CDR1 is KGHDR and CDR2 is SFDVKD. Trimming took off 2 bases at V and 2 bases at J, with 10 bases between the two ends. The CDR3 protein is CATSDWKRDTDTQYF. CDR3 DNA: TGTGCCACCAGTGATTGGAAGAGGGACACAGATACGCAGTATTTT.

The chain is built from TRBV3-1 (or the pseudogene TRBV3-2) and TRBJ2-1; 8 bases are shared with TRBD2. In germline, CDR1 is LGHDT, CDR2 YNNKEL (reference sequence). The CDR3 sequence is 16 residues long. The V gene end was trimmed by 0 bases and the J gene end by 6 bases; junction bases not matched to a gene: 7. The DNA for the CDR3 is TGTGCCAGCAGCCAAGATTTCCAGCGGGAGTTCAATGAGCAGTTCTTC. It encodes CASSQDFQREFNEQFF.

This chain uses TRBV18 with TRBJ2-7, with 12 positions matching TRBD1. From germline, CDR1 is KGHSH and CDR2 LQKENI. After removal of 5 bases from V and 7 bases from J, the junction contained 15 bases not matched to a gene. This CDR3 spans 17 amino acids. This chain's CDR3 is CASSTGTGGASPEEQYF. For the CDR3, the DNA is TGTGCCAGCTCAACCGGGACAGGGGGCGCCTCTCCGGAAGAGCAGTACTTC. The full variable domain, its missing parts supplied by reference TRBV18 and TRBJ2-7, is NAGVMQNPRHLVRRRGQEARLRCSPMKGHSHVYWYRQLPEEGLKFMVYLQKENIIDESGMPKERFSAEFPKEGPSILRIQQVVRGDSAAYFCASSTGTGGASPEEQYFGPGTRLTVT.

The V and J genes are TRBV18 and TRBJ2-2; tentatively, D is TRBD1 (5 bases). CDR3 length: 14 amino acids. Per germline, CDR1 KGHSH and CDR2 LQKENI. V dropped 3 bases and J dropped 4 bases, with 9 bases sitting between them. In DNA, the CDR3 is TGTGCCAGCTCACCGACAGACGTCACCGGGGAGCTGTTTTTT. As protein: CASSPTDVTGELFF.

The rearrangement joins TRBV9 to TRBJ1-4; D is unclear. The V gene's germline CDR1 is SGDLS and CDR2 YYNGEE. Trimming took off 0 bases at V and 5 bases at J, with 8 bases between the two ends. CDR3 length: 14 residues. The CDR3 region has the DNA TGTGCCAGCAGCGTAGGGGCGATAAATGAAAAACTGTTTTTT. This codes for CASSVGAINEKLFF.